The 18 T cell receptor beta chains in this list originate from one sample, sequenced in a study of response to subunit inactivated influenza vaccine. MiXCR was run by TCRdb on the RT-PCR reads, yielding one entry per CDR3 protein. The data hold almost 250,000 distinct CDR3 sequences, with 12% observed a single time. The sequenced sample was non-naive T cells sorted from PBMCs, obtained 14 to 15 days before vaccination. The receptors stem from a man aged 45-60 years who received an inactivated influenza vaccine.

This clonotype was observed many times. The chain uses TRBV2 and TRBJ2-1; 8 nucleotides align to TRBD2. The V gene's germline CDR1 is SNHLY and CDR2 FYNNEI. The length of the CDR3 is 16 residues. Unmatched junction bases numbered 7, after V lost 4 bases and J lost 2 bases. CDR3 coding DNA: TGTGCCAGCAGTGCGGGACTAGTTACAACCTACAATGAGCAGTTCTTC. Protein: CASSAGLVTTYNEQFF.

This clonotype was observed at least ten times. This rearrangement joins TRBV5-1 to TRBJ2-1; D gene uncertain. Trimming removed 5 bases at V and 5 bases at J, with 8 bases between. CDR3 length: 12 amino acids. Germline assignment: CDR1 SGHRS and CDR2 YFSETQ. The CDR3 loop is CASRGPDNEQFF. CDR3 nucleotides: TGCGCCAGCAGGGGCCCTGACAATGAGCAGTTCTTC.

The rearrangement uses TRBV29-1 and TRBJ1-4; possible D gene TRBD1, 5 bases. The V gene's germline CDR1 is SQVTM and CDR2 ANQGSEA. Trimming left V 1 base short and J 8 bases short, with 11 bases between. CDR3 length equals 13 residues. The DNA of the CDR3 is TGCAGCGTTGAAGTGGAGGACACCGAAAAACTGTTTTTT. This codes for CSVEVEDTEKLFF.

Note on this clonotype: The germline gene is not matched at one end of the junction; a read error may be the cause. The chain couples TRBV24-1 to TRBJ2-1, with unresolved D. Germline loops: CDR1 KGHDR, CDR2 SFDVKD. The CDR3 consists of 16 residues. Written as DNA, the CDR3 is TGTGCCACCCGTGATGCAGCAGCAATCACCTACAATGAGCAGTTCTTC. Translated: CATRDAAAITYNEQFF.

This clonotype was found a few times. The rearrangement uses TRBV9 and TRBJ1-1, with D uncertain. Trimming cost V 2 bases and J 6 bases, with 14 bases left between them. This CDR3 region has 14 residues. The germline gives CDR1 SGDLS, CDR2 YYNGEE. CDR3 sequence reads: CASSVTNEGAEAFF. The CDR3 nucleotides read TGTGCCAGCAGCGTGACCAACGAGGGAGCTGAAGCTTTCTTT.

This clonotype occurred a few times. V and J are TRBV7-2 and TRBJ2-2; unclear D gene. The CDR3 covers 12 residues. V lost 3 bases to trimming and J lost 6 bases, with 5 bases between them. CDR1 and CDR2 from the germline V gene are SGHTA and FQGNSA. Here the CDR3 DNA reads TGTGCCAGCAGCTTCCACCCCGGGGAGCTGTTTTTT. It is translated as CASSFHPGELFF.

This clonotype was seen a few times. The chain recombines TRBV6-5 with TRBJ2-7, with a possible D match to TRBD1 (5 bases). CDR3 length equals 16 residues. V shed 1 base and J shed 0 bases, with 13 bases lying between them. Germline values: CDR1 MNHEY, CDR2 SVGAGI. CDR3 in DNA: TGTGCCAGCAGTTACTTATCTCGGACATTCTCCTACGAGCAGTACTTC. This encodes CASSYLSRTFSYEQYF.

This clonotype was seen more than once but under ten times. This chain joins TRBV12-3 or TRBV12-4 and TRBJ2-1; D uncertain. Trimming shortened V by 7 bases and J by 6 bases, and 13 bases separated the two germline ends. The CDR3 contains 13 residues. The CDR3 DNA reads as TGTGCCAGCACTCCTTCTGAGTTCAATGAGCAGTTCTTC. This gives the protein CASTPSEFNEQFF.

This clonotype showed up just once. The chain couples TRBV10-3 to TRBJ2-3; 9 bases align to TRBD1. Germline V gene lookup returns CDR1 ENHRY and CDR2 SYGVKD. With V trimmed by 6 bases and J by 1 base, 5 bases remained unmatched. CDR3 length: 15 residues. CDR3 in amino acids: CAISWTGERTDTQYF. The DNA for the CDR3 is TGTGCCATCAGCTGGACAGGGGAACGCACAGATACGCAGTATTTT.

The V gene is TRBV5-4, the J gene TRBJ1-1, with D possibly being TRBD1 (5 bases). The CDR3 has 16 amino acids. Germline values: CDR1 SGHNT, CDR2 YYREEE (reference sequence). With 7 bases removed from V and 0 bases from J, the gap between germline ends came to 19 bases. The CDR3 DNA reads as TGTGCCAGCGGCCGAGCGGGGGTACTCGTGAACACTGAAGCTTTCTTT. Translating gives CASGRAGVLVNTEAFF.

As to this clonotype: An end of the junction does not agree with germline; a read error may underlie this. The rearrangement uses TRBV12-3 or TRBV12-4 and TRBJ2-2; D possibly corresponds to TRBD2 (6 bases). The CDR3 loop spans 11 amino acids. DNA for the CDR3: TGTGCCAGCAGTCAGGGCGGGGATCTGTTTTTT. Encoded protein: CASSQGGDLFF.

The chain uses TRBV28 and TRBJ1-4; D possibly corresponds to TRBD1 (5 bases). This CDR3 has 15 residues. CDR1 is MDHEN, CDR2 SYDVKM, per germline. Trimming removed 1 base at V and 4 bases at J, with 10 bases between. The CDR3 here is CASSLYRTNNEKLFF. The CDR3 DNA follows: TGTGCCAGCAGTTTATACAGGACCAATAATGAAAAACTGTTTTTT.

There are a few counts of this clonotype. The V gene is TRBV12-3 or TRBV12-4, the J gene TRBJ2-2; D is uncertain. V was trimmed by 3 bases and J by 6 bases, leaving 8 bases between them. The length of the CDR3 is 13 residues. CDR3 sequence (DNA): TGTGCCAGCAGTTTTAGTCGGCCCGGGGAGCTGTTTTTT. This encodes CASSFSRPGELFF.

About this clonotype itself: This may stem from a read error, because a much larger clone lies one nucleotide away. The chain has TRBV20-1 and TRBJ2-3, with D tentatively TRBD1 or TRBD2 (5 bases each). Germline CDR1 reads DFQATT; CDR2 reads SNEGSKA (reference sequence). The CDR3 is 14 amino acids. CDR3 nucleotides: TGCAGTGCTAGTGGCGTGGGGGAGACAGATACGCGGTATTTT. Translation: CSASGVGETDTRYF.

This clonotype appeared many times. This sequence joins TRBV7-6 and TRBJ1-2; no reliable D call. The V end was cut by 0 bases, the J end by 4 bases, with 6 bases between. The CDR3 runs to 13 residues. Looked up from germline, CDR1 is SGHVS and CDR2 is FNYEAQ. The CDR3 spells CASSLADGYGYTF. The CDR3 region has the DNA TGTGCCAGCAGCTTAGCCGACGGCTATGGCTACACCTTC.

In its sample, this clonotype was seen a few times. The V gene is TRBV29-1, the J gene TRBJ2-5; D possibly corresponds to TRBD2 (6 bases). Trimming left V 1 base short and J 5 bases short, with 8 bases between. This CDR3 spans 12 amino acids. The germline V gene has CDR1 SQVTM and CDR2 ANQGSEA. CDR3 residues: CSVEVGGETQYF. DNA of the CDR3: TGCAGCGTTGAAGTGGGGGGTGAGACCCAGTACTTC.

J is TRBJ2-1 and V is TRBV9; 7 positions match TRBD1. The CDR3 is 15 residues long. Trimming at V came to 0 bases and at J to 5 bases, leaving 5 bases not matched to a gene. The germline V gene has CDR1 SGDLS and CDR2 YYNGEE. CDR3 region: CASSVEWDRNNEQFF. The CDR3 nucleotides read TGTGCCAGCAGCGTAGAGTGGGACAGAAACAATGAGCAGTTCTTC. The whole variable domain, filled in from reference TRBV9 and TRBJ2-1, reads DSGVTQTPKHLITATGQRVTLRCSPRSGDLSVYWYQQSLDQGLQFLIQYYNGEERAKGNILERFSAQQFPDLHSELNLSSLELGDSALYFCASSVEWDRNNEQFFGPGTRLTVL.

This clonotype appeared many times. The CDR3 loop is CASKPKSGGYTGELFF. The DNA for the CDR3 is TGTGCCAGCAAACCGAAATCCGGGGGCTACACCGGGGAGCTGTTTTTT. This chain connects TRBV6-2 or TRBV6-3 to TRBJ2-2, with D perhaps matching TRBD1 or TRBD2 (6 bases each). The CDR3 is made up of 16 amino acids. Germline V gene lookup returns CDR1 MNHEY and CDR2 SVGEGT. The V and J ends lost 7 bases and 3 bases respectively, with 18 bases between them.